This TCR beta chain originates from a study of OX40 agonist ivuxolimab in advanced cancers. CDR1 and CDR2 from the germline V gene are SQVTM and ANQGSEA. V was pared by 7 bases and J by 8 bases, with 7 bases of the junction left unmatched. The CDR3 consists of 13 residues. The data were produced by immunoSEQ multiplex PCR, yet TCRdb's version contains in-frame clones alone and is incomplete. The sample has roughly 35,000 clones, more than 65% seen once. The sequencing here drew on CD4+ or CD8+ T cells sorted from blood, taken in a trial of the OX40 agonist ivuxolimab. The V call is TRBV29-1, the J call TRBJ2-2, with 10 bases identical to TRBD1. The TCR sequence derives from an adult with an advanced solid tumor such as melanoma, head and neck, liver or kidney cancer. The CDR3 here is CSADRGRTGELFF. CDR3 DNA sequence: TGCAGCGCTGACAGGGGGCGGACGGGGGAGCTGTTTTTT.